This T cell receptor beta chain comes out of a study of T-cell reconstitution after alpha-beta-depleted transplantation in children. Unique molecular identifiers were built into the TCRbeta library. TCRdb reanalysed the PCR reads using MiXCR and keeps one entry per CDR3 protein. The sample records around 960,000 distinct CDR3 sequences, about 29% being singletons. This clonotype has just a few counts. V dropped 2 bases and J dropped 0 bases, with 14 bases sitting between them. The length of the CDR3 is 16 residues. The source was PBMCs, mostly from graft donor cells, collected 360 days after TCRalphabeta/CD19-depleted stem cell transplant. The TCR originated in a boy younger than two who had a stem cell transplant for SCID, so the T cells may come from the graft donor. V usage is TRBV12-3 or TRBV12-4 and J usage is TRBJ2-7, with a tentative D call TRBD2 (5 bases). This CDR3 reads CASSLFGAASSYEQYF. The DNA for the CDR3 is TGTGCCAGCAGTTTATTTGGAGCGGCAAGCTCCTACGAGCAGTACTTC.